The sequence of this T cell receptor beta chain was determined in a study of blood T cell repertoires in COVID-19. Study-level background: Some COVID-19 samples were acute and others convalescent; all came from the United States, Italy and Spain. In each case, the material was cDNA or gDNA derived from T cells, B-cell-depleted T cells, or PBMCs.

Original processing notes: Cell counts per sample came from amplifying reference gene primers. Only in-frame clones appear in the TCRdb table, and some are missing; sequencing was by immunoSEQ multiplex PCR. V and J calls plus clone size are reproduced from that table; the DNA served to infer D and trimming. The profile shows 250,000 or so clones, 70% to 90% of them singletons. The CDR3 has 13 amino acids. Trimming stripped 8 bases from V and 6 bases from J, with 13 bases between. Germline V lookup: CDR1 MNHEY, CDR2 SVGEGT. The rearrangement uses TRBV6-2 or TRBV6-3 and TRBJ1-4, with a tentative D call TRBD1 (5 bases). This TCR came from a woman in her twenties or thirties with active or convalescent COVID-19. The specimen sequenced was peripheral blood. The CDR3 DNA reads TGTGCCAGCGGCCGGGGCTGGGATGAAAAACTGTTTTTT. This encodes CASGRGWDEKLFF.